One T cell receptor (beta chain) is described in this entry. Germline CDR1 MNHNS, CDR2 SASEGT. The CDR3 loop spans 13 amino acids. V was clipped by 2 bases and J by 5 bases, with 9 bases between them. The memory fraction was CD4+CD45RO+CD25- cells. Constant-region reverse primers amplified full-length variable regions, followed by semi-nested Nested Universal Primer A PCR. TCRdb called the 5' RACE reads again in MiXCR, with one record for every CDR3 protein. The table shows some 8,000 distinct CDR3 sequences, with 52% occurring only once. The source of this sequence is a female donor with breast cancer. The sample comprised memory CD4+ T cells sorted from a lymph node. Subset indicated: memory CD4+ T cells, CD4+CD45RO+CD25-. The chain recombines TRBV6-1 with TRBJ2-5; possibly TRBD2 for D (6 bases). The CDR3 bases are TGTGCCAGCAGTGAAACGGGGACTGAGACCCAGTACTTC. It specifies CASSETGTETQYF.